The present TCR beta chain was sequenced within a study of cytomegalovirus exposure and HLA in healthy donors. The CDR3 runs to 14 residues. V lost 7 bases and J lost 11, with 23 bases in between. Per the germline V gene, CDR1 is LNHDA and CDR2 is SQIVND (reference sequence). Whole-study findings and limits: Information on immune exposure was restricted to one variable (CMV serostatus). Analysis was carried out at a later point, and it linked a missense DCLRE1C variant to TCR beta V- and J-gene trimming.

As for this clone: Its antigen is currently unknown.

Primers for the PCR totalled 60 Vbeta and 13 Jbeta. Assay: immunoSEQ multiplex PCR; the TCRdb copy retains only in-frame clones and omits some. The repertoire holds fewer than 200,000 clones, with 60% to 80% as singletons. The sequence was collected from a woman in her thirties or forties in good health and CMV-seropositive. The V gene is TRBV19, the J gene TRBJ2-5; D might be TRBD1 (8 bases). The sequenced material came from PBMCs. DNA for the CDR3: TGTGCCAGTACCAACCCGACAGGGGCGGGGGAGCAGTACTTC. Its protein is CASTNPTGAGEQYF.